A selection of T cell receptor beta chains follows, all from one sample in a study of breast tumors, draining lymph nodes, adjacent tissues. Each CDR3 protein is one row after TCRdb ran MiXCR on the multiplex PCR reads. In the table there are about 180,000 distinct CDR3 sequences, around a third of which are singletons. The sample was axillary lymph node tissue. These receptor sequences come from a female donor with breast cancer. Some clones in this sample may be carry-over from other donors' samples. CDR3s include the opening cysteine and the closing phenylalanine or tryptophan. A D gene is named only where the DNA matches it firmly. Size tells how often a clone was seen (once, few, many) or the class of an expanded clone, and some rows leave it out.

V gene,D gene,clone size,J gene,CDR3 protein,CDR3 DNA
TRBV10-3,TRBD2,.,TRBJ2-7,CAISDLTSGFTYEQYF,TGTGCCATCAGTGATTTGACTAGCGGTTTTACCTACGAGCAGTACTTC
TRBV5-8,.,many,TRBJ2-2,CASSLGGVAYLTGELFF,TGTGCCAGCAGCCTAGGGGGGGTAGCTTATCTCACCGGGGAGCTGTTTTTT
TRBV5-5,TRBD2,once,TRBJ2-7,CASSPGWRGEQYF,TGTGCCAGCAGCCCCGGATGGCGGGGGGAGCAGTACTTC
TRBV7-2,.,many,TRBJ1-2,CASSLFGLGYGNGYTF,TGTGCCAGCAGCTTATTCGGTCTTGGGTACGGTAACGGCTACACCTTC
TRBV28,TRBD1,many,TRBJ2-3,CAGKKDRLTTDTQYF,TGTGCCGGGAAGAAGGACAGGCTGACCACAGATACGCAGTATTTT
TRBV4-1,.,many,TRBJ2-7,CASSSRVSSSYEQYF,TGCGCCAGCAGCTCCCGGGTTTCGAGCTCCTACGAGCAGTACTTC
TRBV19,.,many,TRBJ1-4,CASTLYEKLFF,TGTGCCAGTACTCTATATGAAAAACTGTTTTTT
TRBV20-1,.,few,TRBJ1-1,CSAIGDGLNTEAFF,TGCAGTGCTATAGGGGACGGGTTGAACACTGAAGCTTTCTTT
TRBV19,TRBD1,many,TRBJ1-2,CASSLLRDRASANYGYTF,TGTGCCAGTAGTCTCCTTCGGGACAGGGCATCAGCTAACTATGGCTACACCTTC
TRBV27,.,many,TRBJ2-2,CASGLNSRGTGELFF,TGTGCCAGCGGACTTAACTCACGGGGAACCGGGGAGCTGTTTTTT
TRBV2,.,many,TRBJ2-1,CASRPGLASSYNEQFF,TGTGCCAGCAGGCCGGGACTTGCCAGCTCCTACAATGAGCAGTTCTTC
TRBV7-2,.,many,TRBJ1-3,CASSFKGSSGNTIYF,TGTGCCAGCAGCTTTAAAGGGAGCTCTGGAAACACCATATATTTT
TRBV20-1,.,many,TRBJ2-1,CSAREGVNEQFF,TGCAGTGCTAGGGAGGGGGTCAATGAGCAGTTCTTC
TRBV6-5,TRBD1,many,TRBJ2-1,CASSPGTGSPQFF,TGTGCCAGCAGCCCCGGGACAGGGTCCCCGCAGTTCTTC